The 23 T cell receptor beta chains given below trace back to one sample, sequenced in a study of T cell responses to AZD1222 COVID-19 vaccine. Produced via immunoSEQ multiplex PCR; TCRdb's table is partial and in-frame only. Seen here are 150,000 to 160,000 clones, 90% observed once, and the top ten hold 1.5% to 2%. This specimen consisted of peripheral blood, obtained on day 0 of AZD1222 vaccination. The receptors were sampled from an adult in good health.

The chain recombines TRBV15 with TRBJ2-5; a weak D match, TRBD2 (5 bases). The CDR3 length is 20 residues. The V and J ends lost 1 base and 4 bases respectively, with 28 bases between them. From germline, CDR1 is LNHNV and CDR2 YYDKDF (reference sequence). The CDR3 bases are TGTGCCACCAGCAGAGTGTGGCCCTTAGCGACATATAGGGAAGGAGAGACCCAGTACTTC. It yields the protein CATSRVWPLATYREGETQYF.

This chain uses TRBV5-1 with TRBJ2-1, with TRBD2 matching over 13 bases. The J segment lost 7 bases and the V segment lost 4 bases, leaving 5 bases of the junction unmatched. The germline V gene encodes CDR1 SGHRS and CDR2 YFSETQ. This CDR3 contains 15 residues. The CDR3 DNA reads TGCGCCAGCAGCGAGGGACTAGCGGGAACTAATGAGCAGTTCTTC. Encoded protein: CASSEGLAGTNEQFF.

This chain links TRBV5-4 with TRBJ1-2; possibly TRBD1 for D (6 bases). With 0 bases removed from V and 5 bases from J, the gap between germline ends came to 8 bases. This CDR3 is 13 amino acids long. In germline, CDR1 is SGHNT, CDR2 YYREEE (reference sequence). This CDR3 reads CASSLDRVYGYTF. The CDR3 nucleotides read TGTGCCAGCAGCTTGGACAGGGTTTATGGCTACACCTTC.

The chain carries TRBV7-2 and TRBJ2-1, with 7 bases aligning to TRBD2. The CDR3 is made up of 16 amino acids. J gave up 1 base and V 5 bases, and 8 bases lay outside the gene matches. From germline, CDR1 is SGHTA and CDR2 FQGNSA. The CDR3 region is CASSKLSGKSYNEQFF. The DNA of the CDR3 is TGTGCCAGCAGCAAACTAAGCGGGAAGTCCTACAATGAGCAGTTCTTC.

This clone appeared a single time. This CDR3 is CASSQSTGANTGELFF. DNA for the CDR3: TGTGCCAGCAGCCAGAGTACAGGGGCGAACACCGGGGAGCTGTTTTTT. V gene TRBV7-3 combines with J gene TRBJ2-2, with TRBD1 identical over 7 bases. The length of the CDR3 is 16 residues. Germline assignment: CDR1 SGHTA and CDR2 FQGTGA. V lost 5 bases and J lost 0; bases outside the gene matches: 6.

The chain joins TRBV18 to TRBJ1-5, with unresolved D. The V end was cut by 0 bases, the J end by 3 bases, with 0 bases between. This CDR3 is built from 12 residues. CDR1 is KGHSH and CDR2 is LQKENI in the germline V gene. The CDR3 coding sequence is TGTGCCAGCTCACCACCCAATCAGCCCCAGCATTTT. Protein: CASSPPNQPQHF.

This chain uses TRBV28 with TRBJ2-2; TRBD2 matches 7 bases. The germline CDR1 and CDR2 sequences are MDHEN and SYDVKM. The V gene end was trimmed by 7 bases and the J gene end by 7 bases; junction bases not matched to a gene: 12. The CDR3 runs to 15 residues. The CDR3 sequence is CASTPGGSGGGELFF. The CDR3 coding sequence is TGTGCCAGCACCCCGGGGGGTTCTGGGGGCGGGGAGCTGTTTTTT.

This clone came up once. This chain connects TRBV15 to TRBJ1-1; D ambiguous. Germline V gene data show CDR1 as LNHNV and CDR2 as YYDKDF (reference sequence). V was pared by 1 base and J by 5 bases, with 5 bases between. The CDR3 spans 12 residues. The CDR3 DNA follows: TGTGCCACCAGCAGAGGGAGGACTGAAGCTTTCTTT. The encoded protein is CATSRGRTEAFF.

The chain is built from TRBV28 and TRBJ1-2; D call uncertain. The V gene lost 5 bases and the J gene lost 0 bases, with 13 bases spanning the gap. Germline CDR1 and CDR2: MDHEN and SYDVKM. CDR3 length equals 15 residues. The CDR3 region has the DNA TGTGCCAGCAGTCCTCCTTTCGGGACTAACTATGGCTACACCTTC. Translation: CASSPPFGTNYGYTF.

This clone was counted only a few times. V is TRBV11-2 and J is TRBJ2-7; 10 bases line up with TRBD1. The CDR3 is made up of 15 amino acids. V dropped 2 bases and J dropped 4; count of bases not matched to a gene: 5. Germline CDR1 and CDR2: SGHAT and FQNNGV. This CDR3 reads CASSLIRDRGYEQYF. The CDR3 DNA reads TGTGCCAGCAGCTTAATCCGGGACAGGGGATACGAGCAGTACTTC. Based on the CDR3 plus reference TRBV11-2 and TRBJ2-7, the full variable domain is EAGVAQSPRYKIIEKRQSVAFWCNPISGHATLYWYQQILGQGPKLLIQFQNNGVVDDSQLPKDRFSAERLKGVDSTLKIQPAKLEDSAVYLCASSLIRDRGYEQYFGPGTRLTVT.

The rearrangement links TRBV7-3 to TRBJ1-2; TRBD1 aligns across 9 bases. Germline V CDR1 and CDR2: SGHTA, FQGTGA. Germline trimming cut 5 bases from V and 7 bases from J; bases unmatched to any gene: 14. This CDR3 has 16 residues. The CDR3 region is CASSPVAGTGKAGYTF. The CDR3 nucleotides are TGTGCCAGCAGCCCCGTTGCCGGGACAGGGAAGGCTGGCTACACCTTC.

The gene calls are TRBV9 and TRBJ1-1; no clear D. Germline V gene data show CDR1 as SGDLS and CDR2 as YYNGEE. V was clipped by 0 bases and J by 4 bases, with 16 bases between them. CDR3 size: 16 residues. CDR3 sequence (DNA): TGTGCCAGCAGCGTAGGAGGGAGGATTGAATCCACTGAAGCTTTCTTT. Protein: CASSVGGRIESTEAFF.

This chain links TRBV5-5 with TRBJ2-1; 10 bases are a match to TRBD2. The germline V gene encodes CDR1 SGHKS and CDR2 YYEKEE (reference sequence). The trim removed 5 bases at V and 8 bases at J, leaving 13 bases unmatched. This CDR3 comprises 16 residues. In nucleotides, the CDR3 is TGTGCCAGCAGACCCTGGGTAGCGGGAGGCCCCGATGAGCAGTTCTTC. Translating gives CASRPWVAGGPDEQFF.

This clone appeared a few times. V usage is TRBV25-1 and J usage is TRBJ1-5; D is possibly TRBD1 (5 bases). The CDR3 loop spans 15 amino acids. Trimming shortened V by 3 bases and J by 2 bases, and 11 bases separated the two germline ends. CDR1 MGHDK and CDR2 SYGVNS come from the germline V gene. The CDR3 reads CASSDGTVGNQPQHF. CDR3 coding DNA: TGTGCCAGCAGTGATGGGACCGTAGGCAATCAGCCCCAGCATTTT.

The chain carries TRBV28 and TRBJ1-1; tentative D call: TRBD1 (6 bases). Germline-derived CDR1 and CDR2 are MDHEN and SYDVKM. V was trimmed by 7 bases and J by 1 base, leaving 13 bases between them. The CDR3 totals 14 residues. This CDR3 is CASTLRGKNTEAFF. For the CDR3, the DNA is TGTGCCAGCACCCTGAGGGGGAAGAACACTGAAGCTTTCTTT.

As regards this clone: A read error may account for a junction end that differs from germline. The V and J genes are TRBV7-7 and TRBJ2-5, with D unclear. Germline CDR1 SSHAT, CDR2 FNYEAQ (reference sequence). The CDR3 consists of 13 residues. For the CDR3, the DNA is TGTGCTAGCAGCTTAGATGTGCAAGAGACCCAGTACTTC. It is translated as CASSLDVQETQYF.

The V gene is TRBV9, the J gene TRBJ1-1; possible D gene TRBD1, 5 bases. Per germline, CDR1 SGDLS and CDR2 YYNGEE. Between the trimmed V and J ends, which lost 2 bases and 4 bases, there was a span of 21 bases. CDR3 length equals 17 residues. CDR3 sequence (DNA): TGTGCCAGCAGCGTCGGACCGCCCGGACATGGTATCACTGAAGCTTTCTTT. It codes for CASSVGPPGHGITEAFF. The whole variable domain, filled in from reference TRBV9 and TRBJ1-1, reads DSGVTQTPKHLITATGQRVTLRCSPRSGDLSVYWYQQSLDQGLQFLIQYYNGEERAKGNILERFSAQQFPDLHSELNLSSLELGDSALYFCASSVGPPGHGITEAFFGQGTRLTVV.

The V and J genes are TRBV6-5 and TRBJ2-5; 7 positions match TRBD1. Germline CDR1 is MNHEY and CDR2 is SVGAGI. Trimming cost V 5 bases and J 4 bases; bases outside gene matches: 10. The CDR3 totals 15 residues. The CDR3 loop is CASSNGQARGETQYF. CDR3 bases: TGTGCCAGCAGTAACGGACAGGCCCGGGGAGAGACCCAGTACTTC.

The V gene is TRBV20-1, the J gene TRBJ2-3; D not certain. Per the germline V gene, CDR1 is DFQATT and CDR2 is SNEGSKA (reference sequence). The CDR3 contains 10 residues. V was pared by 5 bases and J by 8 bases, with 8 bases between. In DNA, the CDR3 is TGCAGTGCTGGTATTCCTACGCAGTATTTT. It is translated as CSAGIPTQYF.

The chain has TRBV6-5 and TRBJ1-5; unclear D gene. Germline assignment: CDR1 MNHEY and CDR2 SVGAGI. The CDR3 has 13 residues. V lost 4 bases to trimming and J lost 6 bases, with 10 bases between them. The CDR3 is CASSFFLGQPQHF. The DNA for the CDR3 is TGTGCCAGCAGTTTCTTCCTCGGTCAGCCCCAGCATTTT.

The gene calls are TRBV10-3 and TRBJ2-1; D gene ambiguous. The ends were cut back, 2 bases at V and 8 bases at J, with 10 bases in the middle. This CDR3 is 13 amino acids long. Per the germline V gene, CDR1 is ENHRY and CDR2 is SYGVKD. The CDR3 spells CAISENLSHEQFF. The DNA of the CDR3 is TGTGCCATCAGTGAGAACCTAAGCCATGAGCAGTTCTTC.

The chain carries TRBV10-2 and TRBJ1-1, with D possibly matching TRBD1 (5 bases). Trimming removed 7 bases from V and 3 bases from J, with 18 bases in between. The CDR3 has 15 amino acids. Germline-derived CDR1 and CDR2 are WSHSY and SAAADI. The CDR3 nucleotides are TGCGCCAGCAAGATCTTTGGGGGGGATGACACTGAAGCTTTCTTT. It specifies CASKIFGGDDTEAFF.

V usage is TRBV19 and J usage is TRBJ1-6; a weak D match, TRBD1 (5 bases). The CDR3 spans 16 residues. In germline, CDR1 is LNHDA, CDR2 SQIVND (reference sequence). Trimming left V 3 bases short and J 7 bases short, with 16 bases between. The CDR3 sequence: CASSIHRRQANSPLHF. CDR3 bases: TGTGCCAGTAGTATCCACAGGCGGCAGGCAAATTCACCCCTCCACTTT.